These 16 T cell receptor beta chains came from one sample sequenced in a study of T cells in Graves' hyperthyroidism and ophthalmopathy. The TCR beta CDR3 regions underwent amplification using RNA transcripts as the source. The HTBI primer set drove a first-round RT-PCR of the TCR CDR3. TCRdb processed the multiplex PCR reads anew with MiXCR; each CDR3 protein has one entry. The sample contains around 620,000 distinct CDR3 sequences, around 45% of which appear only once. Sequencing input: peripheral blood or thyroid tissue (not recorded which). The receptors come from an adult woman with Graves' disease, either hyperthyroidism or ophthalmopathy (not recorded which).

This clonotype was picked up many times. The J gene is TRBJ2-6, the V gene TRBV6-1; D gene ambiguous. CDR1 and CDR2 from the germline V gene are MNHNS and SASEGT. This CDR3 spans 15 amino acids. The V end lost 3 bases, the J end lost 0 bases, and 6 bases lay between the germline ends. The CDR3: CASSDRNSGANVLTF. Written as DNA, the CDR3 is TGTGCCAGCAGTGATAGAAACTCTGGGGCCAACGTCCTGACTTTC.

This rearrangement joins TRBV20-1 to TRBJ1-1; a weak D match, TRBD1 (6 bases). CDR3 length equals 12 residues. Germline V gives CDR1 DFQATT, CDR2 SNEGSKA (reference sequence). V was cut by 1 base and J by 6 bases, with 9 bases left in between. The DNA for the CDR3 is TGCAGTGCTAGAGTGCAGGGGCCTGAAGCTTTCTTT. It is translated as CSARVQGPEAFF.

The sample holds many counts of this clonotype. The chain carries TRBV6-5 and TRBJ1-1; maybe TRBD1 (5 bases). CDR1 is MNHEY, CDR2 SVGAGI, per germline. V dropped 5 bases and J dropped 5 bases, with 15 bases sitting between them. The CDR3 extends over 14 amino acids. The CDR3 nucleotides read TGTGCCAGCAGTAGAGCAGGGAAGGGGACTGAAGCTTTCTTT. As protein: CASSRAGKGTEAFF.

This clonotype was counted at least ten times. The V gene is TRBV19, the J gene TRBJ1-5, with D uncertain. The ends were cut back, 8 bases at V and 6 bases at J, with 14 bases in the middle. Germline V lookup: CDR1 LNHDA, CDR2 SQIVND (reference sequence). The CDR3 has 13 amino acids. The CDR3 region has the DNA TGTGCCAGTCGTGCAGGAATCGGTCAGCCCCAGCATTTT. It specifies CASRAGIGQPQHF.

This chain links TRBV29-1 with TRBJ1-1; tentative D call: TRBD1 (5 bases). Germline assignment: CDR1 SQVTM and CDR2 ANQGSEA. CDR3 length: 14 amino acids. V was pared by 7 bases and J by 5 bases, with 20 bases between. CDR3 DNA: TGCAGCGCCACCCTCGGGCAGGGCGCAACTGAAGCTTTCTTT. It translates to CSATLGQGATEAFF.

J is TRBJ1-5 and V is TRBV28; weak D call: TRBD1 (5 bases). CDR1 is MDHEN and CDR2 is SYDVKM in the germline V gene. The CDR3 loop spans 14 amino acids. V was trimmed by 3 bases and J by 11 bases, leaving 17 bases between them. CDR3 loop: CASSFRGSGRAQHF. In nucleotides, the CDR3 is TGTGCCAGCAGTTTTCGGGGGAGCGGTCGGGCCCAGCATTTT.

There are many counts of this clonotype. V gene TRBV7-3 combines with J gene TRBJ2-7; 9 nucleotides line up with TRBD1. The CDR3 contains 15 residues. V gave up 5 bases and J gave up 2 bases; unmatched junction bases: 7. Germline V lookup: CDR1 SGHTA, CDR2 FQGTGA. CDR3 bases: TGTGCCAGCAGCCCGGGACAGGGTGGACCCTACGAGCAGTACTTC. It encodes CASSPGQGGPYEQYF.

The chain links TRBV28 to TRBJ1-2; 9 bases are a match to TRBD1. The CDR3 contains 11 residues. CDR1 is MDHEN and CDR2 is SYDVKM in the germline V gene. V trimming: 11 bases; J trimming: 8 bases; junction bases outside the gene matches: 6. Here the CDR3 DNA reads TGTGCCTATGGGACAGGGCACGGCTACACCTTC. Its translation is CAYGTGHGYTF.

The CDR3 loop is CASTRLGQGNTEAFF. CDR3 in DNA: TGTGCCAGCACCAGGCTGGGACAGGGAAACACTGAAGCTTTCTTT. This rearrangement joins TRBV12-3 or TRBV12-4 to TRBJ1-1; 9 bases agree with TRBD1. J gave up 2 bases and V 7 bases, and 8 bases lay outside the gene matches. The CDR3 totals 15 residues.

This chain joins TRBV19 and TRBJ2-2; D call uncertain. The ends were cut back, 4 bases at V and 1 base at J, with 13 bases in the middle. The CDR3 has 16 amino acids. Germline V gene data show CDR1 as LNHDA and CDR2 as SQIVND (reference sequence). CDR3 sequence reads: CASSKRTVRNTGELFF. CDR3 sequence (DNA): TGTGCCAGTAGTAAACGCACGGTGAGGAACACCGGGGAGCTGTTTTTT. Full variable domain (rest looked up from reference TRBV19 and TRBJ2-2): DGGITQSPKYLFRKEGQNVTLSCEQNLNHDAMYWYRQDPGQGLRLIYYSQIVNDFQKGDIAEGYSVSREKKESFPLTVTSAQKNPTAFYLCASSKRTVRNTGELFFGEGSRLTVL.

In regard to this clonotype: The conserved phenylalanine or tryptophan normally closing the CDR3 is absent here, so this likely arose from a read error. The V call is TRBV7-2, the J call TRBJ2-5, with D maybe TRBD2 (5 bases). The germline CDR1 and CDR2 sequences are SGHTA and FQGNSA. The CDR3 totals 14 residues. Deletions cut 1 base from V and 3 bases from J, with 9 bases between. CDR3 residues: CASSLGVGEETQYL. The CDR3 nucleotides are TGTGCCAGCAGCTTAGGGGTCGGGGAAGAGACCCAGTACCTC.

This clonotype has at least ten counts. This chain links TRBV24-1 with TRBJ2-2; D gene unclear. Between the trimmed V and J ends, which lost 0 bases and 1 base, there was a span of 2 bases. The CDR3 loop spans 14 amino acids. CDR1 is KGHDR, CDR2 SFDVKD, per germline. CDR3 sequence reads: CATSDLLNTGELFF. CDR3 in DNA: TGTGCCACCAGTGATTTGCTGAACACCGGGGAGCTGTTTTTT.

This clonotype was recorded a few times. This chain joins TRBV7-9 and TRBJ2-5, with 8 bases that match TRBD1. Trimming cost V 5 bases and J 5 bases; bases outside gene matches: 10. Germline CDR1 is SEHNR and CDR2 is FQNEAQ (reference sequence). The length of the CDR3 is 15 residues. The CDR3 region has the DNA TGTGCCAGCAGCCGCACTGGACAGGGCAGGGAGACCCAGTACTTC. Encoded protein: CASSRTGQGRETQYF.

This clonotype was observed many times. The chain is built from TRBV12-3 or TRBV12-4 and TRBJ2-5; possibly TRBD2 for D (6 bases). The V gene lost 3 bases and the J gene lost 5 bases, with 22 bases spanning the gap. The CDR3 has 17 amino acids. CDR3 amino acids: CASSFGAGRLVGETQYF. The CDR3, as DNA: TGTGCCAGCAGTTTCGGTGCGGGGCGCTTAGTAGGGGAGACCCAGTACTTC.

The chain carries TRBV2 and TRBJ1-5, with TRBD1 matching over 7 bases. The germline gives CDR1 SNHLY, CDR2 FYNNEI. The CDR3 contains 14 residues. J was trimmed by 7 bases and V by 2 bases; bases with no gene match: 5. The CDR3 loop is CASSEQGGLQPQHF. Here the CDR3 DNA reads TGTGCCAGCAGTGAACAGGGGGGCTTGCAGCCCCAGCATTTT.

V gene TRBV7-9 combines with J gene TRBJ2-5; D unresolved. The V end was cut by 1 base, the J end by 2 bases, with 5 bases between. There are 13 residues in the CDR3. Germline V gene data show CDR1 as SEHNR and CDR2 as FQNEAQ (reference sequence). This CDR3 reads CASSLVPQETQYF. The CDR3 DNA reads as TGTGCCAGCAGCTTAGTACCACAAGAGACCCAGTACTTC.